The T cell receptor (beta chain) described here comes from a study of shared clonotypes between healthy human individuals. The V end was cut by 3 bases, the J end by 5 bases, with 16 bases between. The CDR3 consists of 15 residues. The germline gives CDR1 LNHDA, CDR2 SQIVND (reference sequence). Only in-frame clones appear in the TCRdb table, and some are missing; sequencing was by immunoSEQ multiplex PCR. The sample yields 1 million to 1.3 million clones, 78% seen once. The sequenced sample consisted of memory CD4+ T cells from PBMCs. Subset denoted: CD45RA-negative fraction. The chain has TRBV19 and TRBJ1-2, with no clear D. This TCR was sampled from a man aged 18 to 29 in good health. Some clones in this sample may be carry-over from other donors' samples. The CDR3 nucleotides read TGTGCCAGTAGTATTCAGGTGGCGATGGAGTATGGCTACACCTTC. Its translation: CASSIQVAMEYGYTF.